This T cell receptor (beta chain) emerged from a study of cytomegalovirus exposure and HLA in healthy donors. This clone was detected a few times. The CDR3 totals 13 residues. CDR1 SGHRS and CDR2 YFSETQ come from the germline V gene. V was trimmed by 4 bases and J by 5 bases, leaving 12 bases between them. Use of 60 Vbeta and 13 Jbeta primers characterized the PCR. TCRdb's copy holds only in-frame clones and misses some; the assay was immunoSEQ multiplex PCR. The data show some 45,000 clones, roughly 87% seen once. The TCR was taken from a woman aged 35 to 49 in good health and CMV-seropositive. The sequenced material came from PBMCs. V gene TRBV5-1 combines with J gene TRBJ2-5; the D gene is possibly TRBD1 (6 bases). DNA for the CDR3: TGCGCCAGCAGCAATCAGGGGTTGGAGACCCAGTACTTC. Its translation: CASSNQGLETQYF.